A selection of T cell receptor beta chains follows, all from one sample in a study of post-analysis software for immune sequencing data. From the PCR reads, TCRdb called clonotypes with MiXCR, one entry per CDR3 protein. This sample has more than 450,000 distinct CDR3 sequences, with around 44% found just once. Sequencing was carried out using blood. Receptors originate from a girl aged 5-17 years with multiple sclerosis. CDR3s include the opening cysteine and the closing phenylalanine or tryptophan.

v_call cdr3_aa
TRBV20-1 CSAFGHSYNEQYF
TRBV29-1 CSGARDGNEKLFF
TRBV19 CASRAMGGDTLEQYF
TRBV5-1 CASSLRQGGSYEQYF
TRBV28 CASTTGQNTEAFF
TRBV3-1 CASSQDRSQGYTF
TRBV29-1 CSVEGPVPYEQFF
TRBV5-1 CASSLEGSGSAGELFF
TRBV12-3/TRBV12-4 CASSLNWKRFHGYTF
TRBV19 CASSIDLENTEAFF
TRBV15 CATLRAGNNEQFF
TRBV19 CASSTGPRDTQYF
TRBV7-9 CASSSTPDTQYF
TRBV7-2 CASSLGGGSNQPQHF
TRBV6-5 CASSYGQGNIQYF